This TCR beta chain was identified during a study of control samples from healthy donors and cancer patients. Clones were sequenced by immunoSEQ multiplex PCR, and TCRdb holds only the in-frame ones, with some missing. The sample has roughly 170,000 clones, about 91% seen once. The TCR sequence derives from a woman in her 40s in good health. The specimen was blood.

The CDR3 reads CASSQDLNYLSYNEQFF. CDR3 bases: TGCGCCAGCAGCCAAGATCTGAACTACCTCTCCTACAATGAGCAGTTCTTC. The rearrangement uses TRBV4-1 and TRBJ2-1, with no clear D. CDR3 length: 17 amino acids. V was pared by 0 bases and J by 0 bases, with 12 bases between. Germline values: CDR1 MGHRA, CDR2 YSYEKL.